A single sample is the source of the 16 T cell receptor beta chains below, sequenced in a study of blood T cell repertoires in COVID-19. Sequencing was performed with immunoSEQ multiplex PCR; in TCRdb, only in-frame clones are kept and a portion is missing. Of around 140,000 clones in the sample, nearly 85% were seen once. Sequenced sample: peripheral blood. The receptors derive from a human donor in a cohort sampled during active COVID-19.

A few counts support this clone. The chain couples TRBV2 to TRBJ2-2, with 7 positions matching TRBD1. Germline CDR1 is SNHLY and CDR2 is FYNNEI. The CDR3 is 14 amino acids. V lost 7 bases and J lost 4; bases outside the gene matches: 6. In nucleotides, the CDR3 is TGTGCCAGCAAACAGGGGAAAGGCACCGGGGAGCTGTTTTTT. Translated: CASKQGKGTGELFF. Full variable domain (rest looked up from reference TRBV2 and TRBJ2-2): EPEVTQTPSHQVTQMGQEVILRCVPISNHLYFYWYRQILGQKVEFLVSFYNNEISEKSEIFDDQFSVERPDGSNFTLKIRSTKLEDSAMYFCASKQGKGTGELFFGEGSRLTVL.

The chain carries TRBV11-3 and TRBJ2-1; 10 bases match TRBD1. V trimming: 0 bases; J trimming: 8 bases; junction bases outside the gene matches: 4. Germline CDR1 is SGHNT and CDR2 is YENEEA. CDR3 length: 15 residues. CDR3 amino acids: CASSLDLGTGDEQFF. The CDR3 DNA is TGTGCCAGCAGCTTAGATCTTGGGACAGGGGATGAGCAGTTCTTC. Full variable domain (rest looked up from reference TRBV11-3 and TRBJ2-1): EAGVVQSPRYKIIEKKQPVAFWCNPISGHNTLYWYLQNLGQGPELLIRYENEEAVDDSQLPKDRFSAERLKGVDSTLKIQPAELGDSAVYLCASSLDLGTGDEQFFGPGTRLTVL.

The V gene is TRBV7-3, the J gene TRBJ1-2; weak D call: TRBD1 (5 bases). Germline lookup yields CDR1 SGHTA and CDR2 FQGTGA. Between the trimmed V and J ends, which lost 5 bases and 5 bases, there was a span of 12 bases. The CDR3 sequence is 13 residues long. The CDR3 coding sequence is TGTGCCAGCAGCCCAGGGTTTGGGTATGGCTACACCTTC. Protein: CASSPGFGYGYTF.

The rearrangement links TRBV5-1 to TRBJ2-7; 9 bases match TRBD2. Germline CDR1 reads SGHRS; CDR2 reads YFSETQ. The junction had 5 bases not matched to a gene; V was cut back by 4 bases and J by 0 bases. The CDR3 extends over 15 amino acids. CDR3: CASSRGLASSYEQYF. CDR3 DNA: TGCGCCAGCAGCCGTGGACTAGCGAGCTCCTACGAGCAGTACTTC. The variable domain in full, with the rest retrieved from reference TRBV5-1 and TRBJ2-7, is KAGVTQTPRYLIKTRGQQVTLSCSPISGHRSVSWYQQTPGQGLQFLFEYFSETQRNKGNFPGRFSGRQFSNSRSEMNVSTLELGDSALYLCASSRGLASSYEQYFGPGTRLTVT.

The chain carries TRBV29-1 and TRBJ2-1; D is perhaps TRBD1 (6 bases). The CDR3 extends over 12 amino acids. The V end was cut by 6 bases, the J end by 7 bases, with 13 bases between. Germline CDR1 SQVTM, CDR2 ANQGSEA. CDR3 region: CSVAGTRNEQFF. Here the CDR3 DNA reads TGCAGCGTCGCCGGGACAAGGAATGAGCAGTTCTTC.

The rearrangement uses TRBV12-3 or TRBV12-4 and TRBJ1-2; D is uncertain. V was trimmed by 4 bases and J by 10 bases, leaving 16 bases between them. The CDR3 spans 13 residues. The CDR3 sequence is CASSSGRRRVYTF. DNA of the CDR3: TGTGCCAGCAGTTCCGGGAGGCGCCGAGTCTACACCTTC.

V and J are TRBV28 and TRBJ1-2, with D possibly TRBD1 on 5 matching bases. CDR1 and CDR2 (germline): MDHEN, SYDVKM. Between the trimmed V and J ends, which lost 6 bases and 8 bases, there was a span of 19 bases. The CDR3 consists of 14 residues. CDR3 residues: CASSSWRGGKGYTF. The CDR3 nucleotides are TGTGCCAGCAGCTCTTGGAGGGGAGGGAAGGGCTACACCTTC.

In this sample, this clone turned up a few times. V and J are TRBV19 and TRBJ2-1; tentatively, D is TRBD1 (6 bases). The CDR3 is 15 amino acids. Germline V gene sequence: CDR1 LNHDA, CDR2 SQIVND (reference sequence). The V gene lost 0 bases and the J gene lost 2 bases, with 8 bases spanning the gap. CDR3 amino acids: CASSIEDSTYNEQFF. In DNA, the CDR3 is TGTGCCAGTAGTATAGAGGACAGCACCTACAATGAGCAGTTCTTC. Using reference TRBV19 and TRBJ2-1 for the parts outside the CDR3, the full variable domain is DGGITQSPKYLFRKEGQNVTLSCEQNLNHDAMYWYRQDPGQGLRLIYYSQIVNDFQKGDIAEGYSVSREKKESFPLTVTSAQKNPTAFYLCASSIEDSTYNEQFFGPGTRLTVL.

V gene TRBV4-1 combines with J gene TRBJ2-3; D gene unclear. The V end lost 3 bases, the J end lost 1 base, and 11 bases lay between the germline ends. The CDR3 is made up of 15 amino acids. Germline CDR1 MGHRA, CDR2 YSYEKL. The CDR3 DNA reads TGCGCCAGCAGCCAGATCCGAGAGGGCACAGATACGCAGTATTTT. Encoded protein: CASSQIREGTDTQYF.

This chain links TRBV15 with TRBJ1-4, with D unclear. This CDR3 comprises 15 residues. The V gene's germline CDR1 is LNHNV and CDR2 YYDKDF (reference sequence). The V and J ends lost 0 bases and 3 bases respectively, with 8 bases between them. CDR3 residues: CATSRDHRANEKLFF. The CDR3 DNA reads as TGTGCCACCAGCAGAGATCACCGGGCTAATGAAAAACTGTTTTTT.

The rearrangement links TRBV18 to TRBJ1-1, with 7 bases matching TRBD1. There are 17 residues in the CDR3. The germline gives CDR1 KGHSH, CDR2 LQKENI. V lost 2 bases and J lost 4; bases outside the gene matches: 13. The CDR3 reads CASSPLGQGVVGTEAFF. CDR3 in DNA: TGTGCCAGCTCACCATTGGGCCAGGGGGTAGTCGGCACTGAAGCTTTCTTT. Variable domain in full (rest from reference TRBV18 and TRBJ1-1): NAGVMQNPRHLVRRRGQEARLRCSPMKGHSHVYWYRQLPEEGLKFMVYLQKENIIDESGMPKERFSAEFPKEGPSILRIQQVVRGDSAAYFCASSPLGQGVVGTEAFFGQGTRLTVV.

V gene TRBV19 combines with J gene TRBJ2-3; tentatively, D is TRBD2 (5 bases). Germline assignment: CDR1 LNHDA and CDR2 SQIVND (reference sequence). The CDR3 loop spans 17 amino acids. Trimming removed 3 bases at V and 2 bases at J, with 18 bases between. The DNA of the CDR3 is TGTGCCAGTAGTATGGATCCCGGCGGGTACATCACAGATACGCAGTATTTT. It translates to CASSMDPGGYITDTQYF.

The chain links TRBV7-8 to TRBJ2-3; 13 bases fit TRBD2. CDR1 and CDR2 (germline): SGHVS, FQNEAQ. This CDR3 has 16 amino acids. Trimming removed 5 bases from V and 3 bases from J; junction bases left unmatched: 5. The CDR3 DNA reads TGTGCCAGCAGCCAACTAGCGGGGGGGCGGACAGATACGCAGTATTTT. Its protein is CASSQLAGGRTDTQYF. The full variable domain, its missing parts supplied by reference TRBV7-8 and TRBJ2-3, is GAGVSQSPRYKVAKRGQDVALRCDPISGHVSLFWYQQALGQGPEFLTYFQNEAQLDKSGLPSDRFFAERPEGSVSTLKIQRTQQEDSAVYLCASSQLAGGRTDTQYFGPGTRLTVL.

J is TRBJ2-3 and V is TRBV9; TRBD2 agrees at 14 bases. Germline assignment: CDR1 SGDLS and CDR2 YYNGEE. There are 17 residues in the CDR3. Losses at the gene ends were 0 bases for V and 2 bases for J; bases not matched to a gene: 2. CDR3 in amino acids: CASSVETSGRVTDTQYF. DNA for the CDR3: TGTGCCAGCAGCGTAGAGACTAGCGGGAGGGTCACAGATACGCAGTATTTT.

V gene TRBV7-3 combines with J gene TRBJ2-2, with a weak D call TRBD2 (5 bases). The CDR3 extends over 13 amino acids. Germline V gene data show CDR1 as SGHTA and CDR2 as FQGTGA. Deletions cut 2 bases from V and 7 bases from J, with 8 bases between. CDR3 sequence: CASSLVEGGELFF. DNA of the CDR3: TGTGCCAGCAGCTTAGTAGAGGGCGGGGAGCTGTTTTTT.

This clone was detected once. As DNA, the CDR3 is TGCGCCAGCAGTGTGGCGGGGGGGGCCGGGGAGCTGTTTTTT. It codes for CASSVAGGAGELFF. The chain links TRBV10-2 to TRBJ2-2; TRBD2 matches at 9 bases. The CDR3 has 14 residues. Trimming took 4 bases from V and 6 from J; bases not matched to a gene: 3. Germline V gene lookup returns CDR1 WSHSY and CDR2 SAAADI.